This T cell receptor (beta chain) derives from a study of beta chain features in type 1 diabetes. The authors reverse transcribed all of the isolated RNA, so sequencing captured expressed TCRB transcripts. The table came from immunoSEQ multiplex PCR; TCRdb's copy has only in-frame clones and leaves some out. This sample has 120,000 to 150,000 clones, with less than 9% found just once. CDR3 length equals 14 residues. With V trimmed by 8 bases and J by 7 bases, 5 bases remained unmatched. CDR1 is MDHEN and CDR2 is SYDVKM in the germline V gene. The sequencing input was central memory CD4+ T cells from blood. The source of this sequence is a young woman in good health. J is TRBJ2-2 and V is TRBV28, with 12 bases identical to TRBD2. The CDR3 DNA is TGTGCCAGCGGACTAGCGGGACGTTTCGGGGAGCTGTTTTTT. Residues: CASGLAGRFGELFF.